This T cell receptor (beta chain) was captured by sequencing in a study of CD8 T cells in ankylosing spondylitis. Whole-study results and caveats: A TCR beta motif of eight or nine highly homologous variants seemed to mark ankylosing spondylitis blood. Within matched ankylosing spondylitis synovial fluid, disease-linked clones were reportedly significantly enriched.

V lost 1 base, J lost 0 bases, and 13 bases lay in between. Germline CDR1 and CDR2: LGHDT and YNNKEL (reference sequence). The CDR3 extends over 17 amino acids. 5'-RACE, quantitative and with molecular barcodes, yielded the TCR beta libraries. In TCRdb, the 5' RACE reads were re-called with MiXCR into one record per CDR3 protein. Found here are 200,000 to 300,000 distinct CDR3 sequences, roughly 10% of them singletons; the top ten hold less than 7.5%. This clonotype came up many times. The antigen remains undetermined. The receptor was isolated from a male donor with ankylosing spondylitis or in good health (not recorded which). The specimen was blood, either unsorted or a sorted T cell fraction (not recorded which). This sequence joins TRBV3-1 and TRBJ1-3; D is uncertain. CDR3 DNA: TGTGCCAGCAGCCAAGGTACCCCAGGAATCTCTGGAAACACCATATATTTT. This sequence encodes CASSQGTPGISGNTIYF.